This T cell receptor beta chain derives from a study of memory CD4+ T cells and cytomegalovirus serostatus. For the study at large: Of the healthy Belgian adults, 9 or 10 were CMV seropositive and around 22 seronegative.

Whole-study findings and limits: Suggested: most of the CMV-linked TCR signature lies in CD4+ memory cells.

The sort gate was single viable CD3+CD4+CD8-CD45RO+ cells for memory CD4+ T cells. This CDR3 has 15 residues. The V end was cut by 2 bases, the J end by 3 bases, with 14 bases between. CDR1 SGHAT and CDR2 FQNNGV come from the germline V gene. Measured with immunoSEQ multiplex PCR; TCRdb has only the in-frame clones, and not every one. The table records about 82,000 clones, 75% to 90% of them present only once. Regarding this clone: The target antigen is unknown.

The TCR originated in an adult in good health and CMV-seronegative. Material for sequencing was memory CD4+ T cells from blood. V gene TRBV11-2 combines with J gene TRBJ2-7; D assignment may be TRBD1 or TRBD2 (6 bases each). The CDR3 here is CASSLTGAEYYEQYF. In nucleotides, the CDR3 is TGTGCCAGCAGCTTAACGGGGGCGGAGTACTACGAGCAGTACTTC.